The entry below gives a single T cell receptor (beta chain) sequence along with its context. The antigen is not known. The data originate from a study of T cell responses to AZD1222 COVID-19 vaccine. Study-level results: Baseline testing showed seropositivity in only a handful of AZD1222 recipients. Nearly half of spike-specific TCRs reportedly target variant regions that are unmutated in the B.1.351 and B.1.1.7 variants.

Produced via immunoSEQ multiplex PCR; TCRdb's table is partial and in-frame only. Of about 83,000 clones in the sample, 80% to 95% were seen once. Pooled in the analysis were second doses at about 4 or about 12 weeks. This CDR3 comprises 13 residues. V was cut by 2 bases and J by 3 bases, with 6 bases left in between. From germline, CDR1 is MNHEY and CDR2 SMNVEV (reference sequence). J is TRBJ2-3 and V is TRBV27, with no clear D. Sequencing was performed on peripheral blood, taken 28 days after the second AZD1222 dose. The TCR was taken from an adult who received the AZD1222 COVID-19 vaccine. The CDR3 region has the DNA TGTGCCAGCAGTTTAACGCCTACAGATACGCAGTATTTT. This sequence encodes CASSLTPTDTQYF.